Listed here are 17 T cell receptor beta chains from one sample, sequenced in a study of T cell responses to AZD1222 COVID-19 vaccine. Sequencing was performed with immunoSEQ multiplex PCR; in TCRdb, only in-frame clones are kept and a portion is missing. This table has 100,000 to 150,000 clones, roughly 84% appearing once. This sample comprised peripheral blood, obtained 28 days after the second AZD1222 dose. Receptors were obtained from an adult who received the AZD1222 COVID-19 vaccine.

V gene TRBV18 combines with J gene TRBJ1-4; no definite D call. CDR1 KGHSH and CDR2 LQKENI come from the germline V gene. V lost 0 bases and J 0 bases, leaving 11 bases between the germline ends. This CDR3 spans 17 amino acids. The CDR3 reads CASSPPLAGSTNEKLFF. The CDR3 DNA sequence: TGTGCCAGCTCACCACCGCTAGCAGGTTCAACTAATGAAAAACTGTTTTTT.

The chain has TRBV27 and TRBJ1-3; D is perhaps TRBD1 (5 bases). CDR3 size: 15 residues. V was pared by 6 bases and J by 7 bases, with 19 bases between. Germline V gives CDR1 MNHEY, CDR2 SMNVEV (reference sequence). The CDR3 sequence is CASSQTGGIGNTIYF. The CDR3 nucleotides are TGTGCCAGCAGCCAGACCGGGGGAATTGGGAACACCATATATTTT.

The chain couples TRBV18 to TRBJ2-7; TRBD1 or TRBD2 may be the D gene (5 bases each). This CDR3 is built from 14 residues. Germline lookup yields CDR1 KGHSH and CDR2 LQKENI. Trimming took off 1 base at V and 3 bases at J, with 10 bases between the two ends. The CDR3 DNA follows: TGTGCCAGCTCACCACGGGGGAGTAGCTACGAGCAGTACTTC. This translates into CASSPRGSSYEQYF. The complete variable domain, with remaining parts taken from reference TRBV18 and TRBJ2-7, reads NAGVMQNPRHLVRRRGQEARLRCSPMKGHSHVYWYRQLPEEGLKFMVYLQKENIIDESGMPKERFSAEFPKEGPSILRIQQVVRGDSAAYFCASSPRGSSYEQYFGPGTRLTVT.

This clone was picked up a small number of times. V is TRBV10-2 and J is TRBJ2-6, with 7 bases fitting TRBD1. Germline V lookup: CDR1 WSHSY, CDR2 SAAADI. The CDR3 contains 19 residues. Losses at the gene ends were 2 bases for V and 0 bases for J; bases not matched to a gene: 10. The CDR3 loop reads CASSEGTAHFISGANVLTF. In DNA, the CDR3 is TGCGCCAGCAGTGAGGGGACAGCACACTTCATCTCTGGGGCCAACGTCCTGACTTTC.

This sequence joins TRBV18 and TRBJ2-6, with D perhaps TRBD1 (6 bases). Germline V CDR1 and CDR2: KGHSH, LQKENI. V gave up 3 bases and J gave up 1 base, with 13 bases separating them. The CDR3 sequence is 17 residues long. This chain's CDR3 is CASSPGDQGSGANVLTF. CDR3 nucleotides: TGTGCCAGCTCACCGGGAGACCAGGGGTCTGGGGCCAACGTCCTGACTTTC.

The chain couples TRBV4-1 to TRBJ1-1, with TRBD1 as a possible D gene (6 bases). This CDR3 comprises 13 residues. Germline CDR1 is MGHRA and CDR2 is YSYEKL. Deletions cut 1 base from V and 7 bases from J, with 10 bases between. Here the CDR3 reads CASSQGTELEAFF. The DNA for the CDR3 is TGCGCCAGCAGCCAAGGGACAGAACTTGAAGCTTTCTTT.

This chain joins TRBV7-8 and TRBJ1-2; 8 bases match TRBD1. The CDR3 is 16 amino acids. Germline V gene data show CDR1 as SGHVS and CDR2 as FQNEAQ. J was trimmed by 1 base and V by 5 bases; bases with no gene match: 9. CDR3 DNA sequence: TGTGCCAGCAGCCGTCTTAGGACAGGGATTAACTATGGCTACACCTTC. Translation: CASSRLRTGINYGYTF. Drawing the rest from reference TRBV7-8 and TRBJ1-2, the complete variable domain is GAGVSQSPRYKVAKRGQDVALRCDPISGHVSLFWYQQALGQGPEFLTYFQNEAQLDKSGLPSDRFFAERPEGSVSTLKIQRTQQEDSAVYLCASSRLRTGINYGYTFGSGTRLTVV.

The chain couples TRBV7-9 to TRBJ1-4; D may be TRBD1 (6 bases). CDR3 length equals 17 residues. V was clipped by 5 bases and J by 3 bases, with 19 bases between them. Per germline, CDR1 SEHNR and CDR2 FQNEAQ (reference sequence). CDR3 protein: CASSPSWRGGANEKLFF. CDR3 nucleotide sequence: TGTGCCAGCAGCCCTTCGTGGAGGGGGGGAGCTAATGAAAAACTGTTTTTT.

The rearrangement uses TRBV6-5 and TRBJ1-5; D is uncertain. Germline V gives CDR1 MNHEY, CDR2 SVGAGI. The CDR3 consists of 12 residues. The V end lost 2 bases, the J end lost 9 bases, and 8 bases lay between the germline ends. CDR3 in amino acids: CASSYTGRPQHF. Here the CDR3 DNA reads TGTGCCAGCAGTTACACCGGTAGGCCCCAGCATTTT.

The rearrangement uses TRBV18 and TRBJ1-5; possibly TRBD1 for D (6 bases). The CDR3 covers 15 residues. V gave up 1 base and J gave up 4 bases, with 11 bases separating them. Germline V gives CDR1 KGHSH, CDR2 LQKENI. DNA for the CDR3: TGTGCCAGCTCACCACAGGGGGTGGGTAATCAGCCCCAGCATTTT. It encodes CASSPQGVGNQPQHF. Based on the CDR3 plus reference TRBV18 and TRBJ1-5, the full variable domain is NAGVMQNPRHLVRRRGQEARLRCSPMKGHSHVYWYRQLPEEGLKFMVYLQKENIIDESGMPKERFSAEFPKEGPSILRIQQVVRGDSAAYFCASSPQGVGNQPQHFGDGTRLSIL.

This chain links TRBV2 with TRBJ1-3; a possible D gene is TRBD1 (6 bases). Germline CDR1 reads SNHLY; CDR2 reads FYNNEI. This CDR3 has 14 residues. V lost 3 bases to trimming and J lost 2 bases, with 8 bases between them. CDR3 nucleotide sequence: TGTGCCAGCAGTGAGTGGGGGCCTGGAAACACCATATATTTT. Translation gives CASSEWGPGNTIYF.

The chain recombines TRBV6-5 with TRBJ1-1; D is unresolved. V was trimmed by 6 bases and J by 1 base, leaving 9 bases between them. The CDR3 has 13 residues. Germline V gene sequence: CDR1 MNHEY, CDR2 SVGAGI. CDR3 region: CASRGSGNTEAFF. CDR3 bases: TGTGCCAGCAGGGGATCTGGGAACACTGAAGCTTTCTTT.

As to this clone: At one of its ends the junction is not consistent with the germline gene, which may arise from a read error. The chain joins TRBV5-8 to TRBJ2-7; a weak D match, TRBD1 (5 bases). The CDR3 spans 15 residues. Germline lookup yields CDR1 SGHTS and CDR2 YDEGEE. CDR3 bases: TGTGCCAGCAGCTTGGCAGGACACTGGTCCTCCGAGCAGTACTTC. It yields the protein CASSLAGHWSSEQYF.

The V and J genes are TRBV28 and TRBJ1-4, with 9 bases lining up with TRBD1. Trimming took 7 bases from V and 7 from J; bases not matched to a gene: 10. This CDR3 is built from 15 residues. The germline CDR1 and CDR2 sequences are MDHEN and SYDVKM. The DNA for the CDR3 is TGTGCCAGCATCTCTCCGGGACAGGGAAGTGAAAAACTGTTTTTT. This translates into CASISPGQGSEKLFF.

This clone was seen a few times. The V call is TRBV7-8, the J call TRBJ1-2, with 10 nucleotides matching TRBD1. The CDR3 length is 15 residues. Trimming removed 5 bases from V and 0 bases from J; junction bases left unmatched: 3. Looked up from germline, CDR1 is SGHVS and CDR2 is FQNEAQ. The CDR3: CASSTDRGSNYGYTF. DNA of the CDR3: TGTGCCAGCAGCACGGACAGGGGGTCTAACTATGGCTACACCTTC.

This sequence joins TRBV6-5 and TRBJ2-7, with D perhaps matching TRBD1 (5 bases). The CDR3 spans 12 residues. V dropped 7 bases and J dropped 7 bases, with 14 bases sitting between them. The germline CDR1 and CDR2 sequences are MNHEY and SVGAGI. This CDR3 reads CASTITNREQYF. In nucleotides, the CDR3 is TGTGCCAGCACCATAACGAACAGGGAGCAGTACTTC.

The CDR3 here is CASSQSETENTEAFF. DNA of the CDR3: TGTGCCAGCTCACAATCGGAGACAGAGAACACTGAAGCTTTCTTT. This chain joins TRBV18 and TRBJ1-1, with a weak D call TRBD1 (5 bases). This CDR3 has 15 residues. Germline loops: CDR1 KGHSH, CDR2 LQKENI. V was clipped by 4 bases and J by 1 base, with 13 bases between them.